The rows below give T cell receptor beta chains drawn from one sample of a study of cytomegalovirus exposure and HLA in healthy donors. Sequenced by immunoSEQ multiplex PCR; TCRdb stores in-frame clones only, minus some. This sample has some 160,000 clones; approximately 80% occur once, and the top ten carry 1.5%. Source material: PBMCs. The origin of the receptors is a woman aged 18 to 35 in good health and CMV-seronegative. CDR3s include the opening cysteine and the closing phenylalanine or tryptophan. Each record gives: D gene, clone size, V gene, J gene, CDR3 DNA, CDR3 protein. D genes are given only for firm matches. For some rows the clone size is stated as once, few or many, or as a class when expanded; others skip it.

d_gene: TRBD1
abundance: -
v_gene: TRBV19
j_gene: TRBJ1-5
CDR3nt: TGTGCCAGTAGTACCCAGGGGGCATGGCCCCAGCATTTT
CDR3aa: CASSTQGAWPQHF

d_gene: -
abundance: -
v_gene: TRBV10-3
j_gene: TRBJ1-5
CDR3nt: TGTGCCAGCAGGTTCGGTAGCAATCAGCCCCAGCATTTT
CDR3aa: CASRFGSNQPQHF

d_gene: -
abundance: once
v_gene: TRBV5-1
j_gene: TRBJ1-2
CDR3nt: TGCGCCAGCAGCTTGGTCCCAGGGGAGACTAACTATGTCTACACCTTC
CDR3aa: CASSLVPGETNYVYTF

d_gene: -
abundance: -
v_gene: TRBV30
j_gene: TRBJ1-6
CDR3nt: TGTGCCTGGTCGGGTGGATCACCCCTCCACTTT
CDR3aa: CAWSGGSPLHF

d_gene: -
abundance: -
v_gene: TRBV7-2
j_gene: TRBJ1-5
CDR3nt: TGTGCCAGCAGCAATAGCTTCAATCAGCCCCAGCATTTT
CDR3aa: CASSNSFNQPQHF

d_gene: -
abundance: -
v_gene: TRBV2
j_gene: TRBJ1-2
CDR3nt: TGTGCCAGCAGTGAATCTCCCCGTGGCTACACCTTC
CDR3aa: CASSESPRGYTF

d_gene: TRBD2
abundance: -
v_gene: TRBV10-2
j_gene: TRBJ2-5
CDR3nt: TGCGCCAGCAGTGATAGGGGACTAGCGGTGGAGACCCAGTACTTC
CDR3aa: CASSDRGLAVETQYF

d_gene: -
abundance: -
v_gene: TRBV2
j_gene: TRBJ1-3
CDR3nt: TGTGCCAGCAGTGAAGACTCCCTCTCTGGAAACACCATATATTTT
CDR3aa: CASSEDSLSGNTIYF

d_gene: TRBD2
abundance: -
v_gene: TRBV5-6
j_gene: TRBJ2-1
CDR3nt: TGTGCCAGCAGCTTGAGTAGGGGCGGGGGGGGAAAACTTTACAATGAGCAGTTCTTC
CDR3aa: CASSLSRGGGGKLYNEQFF

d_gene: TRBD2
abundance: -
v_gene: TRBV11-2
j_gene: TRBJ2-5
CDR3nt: TGTGCCAGCAGCTCTCCCCTTAGCGGGGGGTTTGGAGGGACCCAGTACTTC
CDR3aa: CASSSPLSGGFGGTQYF

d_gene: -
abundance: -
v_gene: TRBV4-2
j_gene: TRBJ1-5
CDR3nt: TGTGCCAGCAGCCAAGCGGGGAAGCCCCAGCATTTT
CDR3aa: CASSQAGKPQHF

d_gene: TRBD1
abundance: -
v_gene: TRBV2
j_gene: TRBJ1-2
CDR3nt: TGTGCCAGCACCGAAGGGGGCAGGGTGGCTGGCTACACCTTC
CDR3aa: CASTEGGRVAGYTF

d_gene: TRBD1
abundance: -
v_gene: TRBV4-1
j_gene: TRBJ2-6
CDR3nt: TGCGCCAGCAGCTCGACAGGGGCCCGCTCTGGGGCCAACGGCCTGACTTTC
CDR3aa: CASSSTGARSGANGLTF

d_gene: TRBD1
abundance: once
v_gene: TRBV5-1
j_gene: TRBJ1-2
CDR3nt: TGCGCCAGCAGCCCGGGACAGGGGGATGGCTACACCTTC
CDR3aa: CASSPGQGDGYTF

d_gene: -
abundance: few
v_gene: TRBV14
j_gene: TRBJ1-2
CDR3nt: TGTGCCAGCAGCCAAGTGGTCGGACAGCTTTATGGCTACACCTTC
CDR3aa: CASSQVVGQLYGYTF

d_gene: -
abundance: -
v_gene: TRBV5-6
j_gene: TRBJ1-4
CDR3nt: TGTGCCAGCAGCCGGACCGGGGGTAATGAAAAACTGTTTTTT
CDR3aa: CASSRTGGNEKLFF

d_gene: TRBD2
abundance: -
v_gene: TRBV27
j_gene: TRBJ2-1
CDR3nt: TGTGCCAGCAGCGAACTAGCGGGGGAGGATGAGCAGTTCTTC
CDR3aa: CASSELAGEDEQFF

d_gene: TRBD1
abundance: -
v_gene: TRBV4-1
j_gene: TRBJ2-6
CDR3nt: TGCGCCAGCAGCCAAGGACAGGGTAGGACTGGGGCCAACGGCCTGACTTTC
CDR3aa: CASSQGQGRTGANGLTF

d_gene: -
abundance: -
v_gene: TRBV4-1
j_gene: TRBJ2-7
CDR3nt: TGCGCCAGCAGCCAAGGTGATACCTACTACGAGCAGTACTTC
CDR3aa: CASSQGDTYYEQYF

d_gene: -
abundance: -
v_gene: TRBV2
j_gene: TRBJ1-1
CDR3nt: TGTGCCAGCAGCCCGTACACCTCGCTGGACACTGAAGCTTTCTTT
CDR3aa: CASSPYTSLDTEAFF

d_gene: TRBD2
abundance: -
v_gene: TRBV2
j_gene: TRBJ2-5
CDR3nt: TGTGCCAGCAGTGACCCCCTGCGGGAGAGACAAGAGACCCAGTACTTC
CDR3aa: CASSDPLRERQETQYF

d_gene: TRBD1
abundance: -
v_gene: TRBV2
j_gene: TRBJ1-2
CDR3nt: TGTGCCAGCAGTTTAGCTGGACAGGGGAACTATGGCTACACCTTC
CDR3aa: CASSLAGQGNYGYTF

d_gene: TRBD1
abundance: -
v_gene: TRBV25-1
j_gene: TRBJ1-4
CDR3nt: TGTGCCAGCAGTACGCGACCACCGGGACAGAACGAAAAACTGTTTTTT
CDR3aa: CASSTRPPGQNEKLFF

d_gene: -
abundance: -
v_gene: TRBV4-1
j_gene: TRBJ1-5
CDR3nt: TGCGCCAGCAGCCAAGAGATACAGGGCCCCGCGAGCAATCAGCCCCAGCATTTT
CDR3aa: CASSQEIQGPASNQPQHF

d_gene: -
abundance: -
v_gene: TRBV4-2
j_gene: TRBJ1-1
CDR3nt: TGTGCCAGCAGCCAAGATAAGGCGGGTCGGACTGAAGCTTTCTTT
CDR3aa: CASSQDKAGRTEAFF

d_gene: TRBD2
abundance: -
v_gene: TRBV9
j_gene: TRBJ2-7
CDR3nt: TGTGCCAGCAGCGTAGGGGGACTAGGCCATTACGAGCAGTACTTC
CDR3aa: CASSVGGLGHYEQYF

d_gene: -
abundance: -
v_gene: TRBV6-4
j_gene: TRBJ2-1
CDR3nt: TGTGCCAGCAGTACGACCCTGGGCGATGAGCAGTTCTTC
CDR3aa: CASSTTLGDEQFF

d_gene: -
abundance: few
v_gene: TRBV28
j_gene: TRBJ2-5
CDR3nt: TGTGCCAGCAGTTTATACGGGACAATAGAGACCCAGTACTTC
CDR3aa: CASSLYGTIETQYF

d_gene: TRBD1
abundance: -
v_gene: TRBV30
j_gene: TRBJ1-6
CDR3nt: TGTGCCTGGATAAAGGGACAGGCTAATTCACCCCTCCACTTT
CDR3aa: CAWIKGQANSPLHF

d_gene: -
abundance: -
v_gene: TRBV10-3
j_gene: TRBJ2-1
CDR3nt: TGTGCCATCAGTGAGATTGCGGGGTCCTACAATGAGCAGTTCTTC
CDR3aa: CAISEIAGSYNEQFF

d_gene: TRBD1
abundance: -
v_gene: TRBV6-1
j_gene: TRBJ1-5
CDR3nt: TGTGCCAGCAGTGACCAGGGGGCGAATCAGCCCCAGCATTTT
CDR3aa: CASSDQGANQPQHF

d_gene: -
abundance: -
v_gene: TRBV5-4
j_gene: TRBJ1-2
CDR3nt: TGTGCCAGCAGCCCAGGACAGAATTCCTATGGCTACACCTTC
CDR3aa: CASSPGQNSYGYTF

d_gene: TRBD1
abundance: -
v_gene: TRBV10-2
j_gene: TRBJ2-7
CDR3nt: TGCGCCAGCAGCGGGACAGGGGTTATTGAGCAGTACTTC
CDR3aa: CASSGTGVIEQYF

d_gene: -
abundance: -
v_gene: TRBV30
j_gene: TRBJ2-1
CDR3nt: TGTGCCTGGAGAGGCGGTGGACTCTACAATGAGCAGTTCTTC
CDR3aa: CAWRGGGLYNEQFF

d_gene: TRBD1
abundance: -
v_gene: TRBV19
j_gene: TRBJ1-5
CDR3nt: TGTGCCAGTAGTATATTTAAAGGACAGGGGATTGAACAGCCCCAGCATTTT
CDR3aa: CASSIFKGQGIEQPQHF